These 14 T cell receptor beta chains originate from one sample sequenced in a study of blood T cells in healthy people across ages. A sample-barcoded 5' primer and a J-beta primer mix were used in a second PCR of roughly 7 to 11 cycles. One entry per CDR3 protein results from TCRdb running MiXCR on the 5' RACE reads. The sample lists around 800,000 distinct CDR3 sequences, about a quarter seen once, with about 2.9% in the top ten. The data also belong to a second study, concerning T cells of mothers and their children.

Sequencing was done on a sample of blood. All receptors come from a boy between 10 and 17 years old in good health.

Points on this clonotype: It may be a read error: a sequence one base away is much more abundant. The J gene is TRBJ2-3, the V gene TRBV11-2; 7 nucleotides agree with TRBD2. Germline CDR1 reads SGHAT; CDR2 reads FQNNGV. This CDR3 region has 16 residues. J gave up 4 bases and V 7 bases, and 14 bases lay outside the gene matches. CDR3 residues: CASNPLGGLSADTQYF. The CDR3 bases are TGTGCCAGCAACCCGCTGGGGGGGTTGAGTGCAGATACGCAGTATTTT.

This clonotype has a handful of counts. The V call is TRBV3-1, the J call TRBJ2-2; possibly TRBD1 or TRBD2 for D (6 bases each). CDR1 and CDR2 from the germline V gene are LGHDT and YNNKEL (reference sequence). The CDR3 consists of 16 residues. Trimming took 3 bases from V and 2 from J, leaving 13 bases between them. The DNA of the CDR3 is TGTGCCAGCAGCCAGGCGCGGGACAAAAACACCGGGGAGCTGTTTTTT. Translated: CASSQARDKNTGELFF.

Of note for this clonotype: Germline is not matched at one junction end, which may reflect a read error. The chain links TRBV7-9 to TRBJ1-4; TRBD1 matches 7 bases. This CDR3 spans 19 amino acids. Per germline, CDR1 SEHNR and CDR2 FQNEAQ (reference sequence). In DNA, the CDR3 is TGTGCCAGCAGCGCCCGACAGGGTCGGGAGGAGGAAACTAATGAAAAACCGTTTTTT. It encodes CASSARQGREEETNEKPFF.

A word on this clonotype: Since the CDR3 does not end with the conserved phenylalanine or tryptophan, this likely comes from a read error. V is TRBV4-1 and J is TRBJ1-2; D is uncertain. Deletions cut 1 base from V and 2 bases from J, with 11 bases between. CDR3 length: 15 residues. Germline values: CDR1 MGHRA, CDR2 YSYEKL. The CDR3 sequence is CASSQVSGRNYGYTL. The CDR3 bases are TGCGCCAGCAGCCAAGTTTCCGGACGGAACTATGGCTACACCTTA.

This clonotype was counted between two and nine times. The rearrangement links TRBV12-3 or TRBV12-4 to TRBJ1-5; D might be TRBD1 (6 bases). CDR3 length equals 15 residues. V was trimmed by 4 bases and J by 7 bases, leaving 17 bases between them. The CDR3 loop is CASSSFMAGDQPQHF. The CDR3 DNA sequence: TGTGCCAGCAGTTCCTTTATGGCAGGGGACCAGCCCCAGCATTTT.

The V call is TRBV5-5, the J call TRBJ2-2; either TRBD1 or TRBD2 may supply D (5 bases each). Germline lookup yields CDR1 SGHKS and CDR2 YYEKEE (reference sequence). There are 15 residues in the CDR3. The V gene lost 1 base and the J gene lost 3 bases, with 10 bases spanning the gap. The CDR3 here is CASSLRGLDTGELFF. The DNA for the CDR3 is TGTGCCAGCAGCTTGCGGGGCCTCGACACCGGGGAGCTGTTTTTT. Together with reference TRBV5-5 and TRBJ2-2, the CDR3 gives the full variable domain: DAGVTQSPTHLIKTRGQQVTLRCSPISGHKSVSWYQQVLGQGPQFIFQYYEKEERGRGNFPDRFSARQFPNYSSELNVNALLLGDSALYLCASSLRGLDTGELFFGEGSRLTVL.

A remark on this clonotype: The junction departs from the called germline gene at one end, perhaps through a read error. For the CDR3, the DNA is TGTGCCGGCAGCTTTATGGAAGAGACCCAGTACTTC. Its translation: CAGSFMEETQYF. The chain has TRBV11-2 and TRBJ2-5; no clear D. CDR1 is SGHAT, CDR2 FQNNGV, per germline. CDR3 size: 12 residues.

The table lists this clonotype with a few counts. CDR3 region: CASSDPGSGNTIYF. The CDR3 DNA sequence: TGCGCCAGCAGTGATCCAGGGTCTGGAAACACCATATATTTT. V usage is TRBV10-2 and J usage is TRBJ1-3; tentative D call: TRBD1 (5 bases). This CDR3 comprises 14 residues. Trimming removed 3 bases at V and 1 base at J, with 7 bases between. The germline V gene has CDR1 WSHSY and CDR2 SAAADI.

J is TRBJ2-5 and V is TRBV29-1, with 7 bases identical to TRBD1. With V trimmed by 8 bases and J by 2 bases, 17 bases remained unmatched. The CDR3 has 16 amino acids. Germline V CDR1 and CDR2: SQVTM, ANQGSEA. The CDR3 region has the DNA TGCAGCTCCCGGAGGTGGGCTAGCAGGGGGCAAGAGACCCAGTACTTC. Amino acid sequence: CSSRRWASRGQETQYF.

This chain uses TRBV5-1 with TRBJ1-2; weak D call: TRBD1 (5 bases). The CDR3 consists of 15 residues. The V end lost 4 bases, the J end lost 3 bases, and 16 bases lay between the germline ends. Per germline, CDR1 SGHRS and CDR2 YFSETQ. The CDR3, as DNA: TGCGCCAGCAGCACCGAACCGACAGCCGACTATGGCTACACCTTC. Residues: CASSTEPTADYGYTF. The full variable domain, completed using reference TRBV5-1 and TRBJ1-2, is KAGVTQTPRYLIKTRGQQVTLSCSPISGHRSVSWYQQTPGQGLQFLFEYFSETQRNKGNFPGRFSGRQFSNSRSEMNVSTLELGDSALYLCASSTEPTADYGYTFGSGTRLTVV.

The rearrangement joins TRBV4-1 to TRBJ2-5; D ambiguous. Trimming pared 0 bases from V and 5 bases from J, leaving 13 bases between. From germline, CDR1 is MGHRA and CDR2 YSYEKL. This CDR3 region has 15 residues. The CDR3 loop reads CASSQDRRPSETQYF. The DNA of the CDR3 is TGCGCCAGCAGCCAAGATCGAAGACCGTCGGAGACCCAGTACTTC.

This rearrangement joins TRBV6-5 to TRBJ1-4; D is perhaps TRBD1 (5 bases). Germline-derived CDR1 and CDR2 are MNHEY and SVGAGI. This CDR3 is built from 14 residues. V was pared by 7 bases and J by 7 bases, with 16 bases between. The CDR3 sequence is CASTRSGQGEKLFF. Here the CDR3 DNA reads TGTGCCAGCACCAGATCGGGGCAGGGTGAAAAACTGTTTTTT.

This clonotype has just a few counts. The rearrangement uses TRBV28 and TRBJ1-6; no definite D call. V lost 11 bases and J lost 7, with 15 bases in between. Germline CDR1 is MDHEN and CDR2 is SYDVKM. This CDR3 region has 13 residues. CDR3 in DNA: TGTGCCGTACTAGAGGGAGGGAATTCACCCCTCCACTTT. It specifies CAVLEGGNSPLHF.

This clonotype occurred a few times. The chain carries TRBV3-1 and TRBJ2-7; D not certain. The tail of the sequence fits TRBJ2-5 better, so the J call may be wrong. In germline, CDR1 is LGHDT, CDR2 YNNKEL (reference sequence). The CDR3 contains 14 residues. CDR3 in amino acids: CASSPSGTEGTQYF. The CDR3 DNA reads as TGTGCCAGCAGCCCGTCGGGCACCGAAGGGACCCAGTACTTC.